Listed here are 15 T cell receptor beta chains from one sample, sequenced in a study of blood T cell repertoires in COVID-19. Profiled with immunoSEQ multiplex PCR; TCRdb holds only in-frame clones, not every one. The sample lists about 35,000 clones; 75% to 90% were seen once. Sequenced: peripheral blood. The receptors originated from a woman aged 65 to 85 with acute or convalescent COVID-19.

This chain joins TRBV6-5 and TRBJ1-1; 8 nucleotides align to TRBD1. The CDR3 is 14 residues long. Germline V CDR1 and CDR2: MNHEY, SVGAGI. V lost 7 bases and J lost 3; bases outside the gene matches: 7. Written as DNA, the CDR3 is TGTGCCAGCACCTTCGGACAGGGATACACTGAAGCTTTCTTT. It is translated as CASTFGQGYTEAFF.

The chain uses TRBV19 and TRBJ2-3, with TRBD2 identical over 10 bases. The V and J ends lost 8 bases and 1 base, in that order; junction bases with no gene match: 0. CDR1 and CDR2 (germline): LNHDA, SQIVND (reference sequence). CDR3 length equals 13 residues. The CDR3 is CASGTSGTDTQYF. CDR3 DNA: TGTGCCAGTGGGACTAGCGGCACAGATACGCAGTATTTT.

In DNA form, the CDR3 reads TGCAGCGTTGAAGAAGGAGGGGTTAATGACTACGAGCAGTACTTC. Its translation: CSVEEGGVNDYEQYF. This sequence joins TRBV29-1 and TRBJ2-7, with D possibly TRBD2 on 6 matching bases. The CDR3 contains 15 residues. The V end was cut by 0 bases, the J end by 3 bases, with 15 bases between. CDR1 and CDR2 (germline): SQVTM, ANQGSEA.

This chain uses TRBV7-9 with TRBJ2-5; unclear D gene. Germline values: CDR1 SEHNR, CDR2 FQNEAQ (reference sequence). V lost 9 bases, J lost 4 bases, and 18 bases lay in between. This CDR3 is built from 14 residues. The CDR3 DNA reads as TGTGCCAGTTGTTCTGAAGACAAATTAGAGACCCAGTACTTC. It is translated as CASCSEDKLETQYF.

This sequence joins TRBV28 and TRBJ2-7, with 8 bases aligning to TRBD2. CDR1 is MDHEN, CDR2 SYDVKM, per germline. The ends lost 4 bases at V and 4 bases at J; junction bases unmatched: 9. This CDR3 has 15 residues. CDR3 residues: CASSSGGASGYEQYF. Here the CDR3 DNA reads TGTGCCAGCAGTTCCGGGGGCGCTAGCGGGTACGAGCAGTACTTC.

The chain carries TRBV3-1 (or the pseudogene TRBV3-2) and TRBJ2-1, with 8 bases identical to TRBD2. The J segment lost 9 bases and the V segment lost 1 base, leaving 5 bases of the junction unmatched. The CDR3 extends over 14 amino acids. CDR1 is LGHDT and CDR2 is YNNKEL in the germline V gene (reference sequence). The CDR3 here is CASSQAGGPFEQFF. The CDR3 coding sequence is TGTGCCAGCAGCCAAGCGGGAGGGCCTTTTGAGCAGTTCTTC.

V gene TRBV5-1 combines with J gene TRBJ2-3; D is possibly TRBD2 (6 bases). The germline V gene encodes CDR1 SGHRS and CDR2 YFSETQ. The CDR3 length is 15 residues. Deletions cut 5 bases from V and 2 bases from J, with 15 bases between. As DNA, the CDR3 is TGCGCCAGCAGTCCTGTTAGCGGCCTCACAGATACGCAGTATTTT. Translation: CASSPVSGLTDTQYF.

This clone was observed at least ten times. This rearrangement joins TRBV5-4 to TRBJ2-7; weak D call: TRBD1 (6 bases). The CDR3 spans 15 residues. V gave up 4 bases and J gave up 4 bases, with 18 bases separating them. Germline CDR1 reads SGHNT; CDR2 reads YYREEE (reference sequence). CDR3 region: CASSEPGQAIYEQYF. CDR3 nucleotides: TGTGCCAGCAGCGAACCGGGACAAGCGATATACGAGCAGTACTTC.

This chain links TRBV28 with TRBJ2-7, with no clear D. The CDR3 is 12 amino acids. Deletions cut 5 bases from V and 4 bases from J, with 9 bases between. In germline, CDR1 is MDHEN, CDR2 SYDVKM. CDR3 amino acids: CASSPLWYEQYF. The CDR3 nucleotides are TGTGCCAGCAGTCCGCTATGGTACGAGCAGTACTTC.

The J gene is TRBJ2-6, the V gene TRBV6-5; D remains ambiguous. With 6 bases removed from V and 0 bases from J, the gap between germline ends came to 6 bases. The CDR3 runs to 14 residues. Germline V gene data show CDR1 as MNHEY and CDR2 as SVGAGI. The CDR3 DNA is TGTGCCAGCAGAATCCTCTCTGGGGCCAACGTCCTGACTTTC. It yields the protein CASRILSGANVLTF.

The V call is TRBV5-1, the J call TRBJ1-5, with no clear D. The germline V gene has CDR1 SGHRS and CDR2 YFSETQ. V was clipped by 1 base and J by 2 bases, with 13 bases between them. The CDR3 is 16 residues long. The CDR3 loop reads CASSLSPGGGNQPQHF. The CDR3 DNA is TGCGCCAGCAGCTTGAGTCCCGGAGGTGGCAATCAGCCCCAGCATTTT.

This chain links TRBV6-2 or TRBV6-3 with TRBJ2-7; D unresolved. The CDR3 has 11 residues. With 4 bases removed from V and 4 bases from J, the gap between germline ends came to 5 bases. Germline-derived CDR1 and CDR2 are MNHEY and SVGEGT. This chain's CDR3 is CASSSLYEQYF. The CDR3, as DNA: TGTGCCAGCAGTTCCCTATACGAGCAGTACTTC.

The genes are TRBV28 and TRBJ2-3; tentatively, D is TRBD2 (5 bases). V gave up 4 bases and J gave up 3 bases, with 14 bases separating them. CDR1 is MDHEN and CDR2 is SYDVKM in the germline V gene. CDR3 length: 15 residues. The CDR3 spells CASSSVGSGTDTQYF. In DNA, the CDR3 is TGTGCCAGCAGTTCTGTAGGGTCGGGGACAGATACGCAGTATTTT.

This clone was seen more than once but under ten times. This chain joins TRBV19 and TRBJ1-6; D is unclear. CDR1 LNHDA and CDR2 SQIVND come from the germline V gene (reference sequence). V was shortened by 5 bases and J by 7 bases, with 18 bases between the two germline ends. The CDR3 is 16 amino acids. This CDR3 reads CASSPTWSRRNSPLHF. CDR3 sequence (DNA): TGTGCCAGTAGTCCGACCTGGAGCAGGAGGAATTCACCCCTCCACTTT.

The chain joins TRBV10-2 to TRBJ1-5; maybe TRBD1 (5 bases). This CDR3 is built from 14 residues. Trimming left V 6 bases short and J 3 bases short, with 12 bases between. Per the germline V gene, CDR1 is WSHSY and CDR2 is SAAADI. CDR3 loop: CASSGAGDNQPQHF. CDR3 in DNA: TGCGCCAGCAGCGGTGCGGGGGACAATCAGCCCCAGCATTTT.